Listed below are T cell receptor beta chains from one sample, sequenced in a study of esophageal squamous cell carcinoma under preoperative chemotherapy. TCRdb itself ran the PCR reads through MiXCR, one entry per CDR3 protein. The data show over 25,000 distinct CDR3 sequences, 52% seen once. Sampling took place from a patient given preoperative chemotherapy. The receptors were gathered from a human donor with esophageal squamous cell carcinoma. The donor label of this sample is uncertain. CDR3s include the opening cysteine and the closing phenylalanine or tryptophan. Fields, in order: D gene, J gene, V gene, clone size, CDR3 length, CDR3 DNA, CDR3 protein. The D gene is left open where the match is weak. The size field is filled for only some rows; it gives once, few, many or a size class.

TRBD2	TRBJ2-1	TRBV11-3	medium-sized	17	TGTGCCAGCAGCCCCGAAGGCGGGGGGGCCGGTTGGGATGAGCAGTTCTTC	CASSPEGGGAGWDEQFF
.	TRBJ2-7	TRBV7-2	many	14	TGTGCCAGCAGCCCCCCAGGGCTCTCCTACGAGCAGTACTTC	CASSPPGLSYEQYF
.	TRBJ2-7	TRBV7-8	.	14	TGTGCCAGCAGCCCCCAGACCACAACCTACGAGCAGTACTTC	CASSPQTTTYEQYF
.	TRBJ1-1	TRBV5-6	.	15	TGTGCCAGCAGCTTGTATAACTCCGTGAACACTGAAGCTTTCTTT	CASSLYNSVNTEAFF
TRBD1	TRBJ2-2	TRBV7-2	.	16	TGTGCCAGCAGCCAACCCCCGGGGTTGAACACAGGGGAGCAGTTTTTT	CASSQPPGLNTGEQFF
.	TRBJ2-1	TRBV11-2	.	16	TGTGCCAGCAGCTTAGTCGGGACTCCCCCCTACAATGAGCAGTTCTTC	CASSLVGTPPYNEQFF
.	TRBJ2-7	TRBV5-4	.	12	TGTGCCAGCAGCTTGGGTGGGGGGGAGCAGTACTTC	CASSLGGGEQYF
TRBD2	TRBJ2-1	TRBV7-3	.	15	TGTGCCAGCAGTTTACTAGCGGGCAAATACAATGAGCAGTTCTTC	CASSLLAGKYNEQFF
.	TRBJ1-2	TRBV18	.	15	TGTGCCAGCTCACCACCGGTTGGTAGAAACTATGGCTACACCTTC	CASSPPVGRNYGYTF
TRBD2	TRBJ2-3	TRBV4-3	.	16	TGCGCCAGCAGCCAAGTTCGCGGGAGCGGGGCAGATACGCAGTATTTT	CASSQVRGSGADTQYF
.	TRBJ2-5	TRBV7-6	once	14	TGTGCGGGGCGCGGGGGCGGGGACACAGAGACCCAGTACTTC	CAGRGGGDTETQYF
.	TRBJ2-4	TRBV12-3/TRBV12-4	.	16	TGTGCCTGCAGCACTACTGGCCTGGGAGCCAAAGATACTCAGTACTTC	CACSTTGLGAKDTQYF
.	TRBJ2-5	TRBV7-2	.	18	TGTGCCAGCAGCTTAGAGGTCACCGGGGCCCGTGTCCAAGACACCCAGTACTTC	CASSLEVTGARVQDTQYF
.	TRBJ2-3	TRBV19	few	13	TGTGCCAGTGGACCTTCCGGCACAGATACGCAGTATTTT	CASGPSGTDTQYF
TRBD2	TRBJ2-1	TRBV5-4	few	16	TGTGCCAGCAGCTGGGGTAGCGGGGGGTTTATCAATGAGCAGTTCTTC	CASSWGSGGFINEQFF
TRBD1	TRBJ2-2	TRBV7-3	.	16	TGTGCCAGCAGCTGCCAGGGGACAGTGAGCACCGGGGAGCTGTTTTTT	CASSCQGTVSTGELFF
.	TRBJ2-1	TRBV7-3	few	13	TGTGCCAGCAGCTCCGGACTAACCAATGAGCAGTTCTTC	CASSSGLTNEQFF
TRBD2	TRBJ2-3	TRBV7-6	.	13	TGTGCCAGCAGCTCGGCTAGCGGGGCCCCCCAGTATTTT	CASSSASGAPQYF
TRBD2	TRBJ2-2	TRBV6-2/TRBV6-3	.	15	TGTGCCAGCAGTTACTCGACTAGCGGTACCGATGAGCTGTTTTTT	CASSYSTSGTDELFF
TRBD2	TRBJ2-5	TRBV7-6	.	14	TGTGCCAGCAGCTCGGGGGGGGACCAAGATACCCAGTATTTC	CASSSGGDQDTQYF
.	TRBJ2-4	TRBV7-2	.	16	TGTGCCAGCAGCGTACCGGGGCTGTGTGCCACAAACACTCAGTACTTC	CASSVPGLCATNTQYF
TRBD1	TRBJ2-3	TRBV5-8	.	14	TGTGCCAGCAGGAGACAGGGGGCCGGAGATACGCAGTATTTT	CASRRQGAGDTQYF
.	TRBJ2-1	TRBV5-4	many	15	TGTGCCAGCAGCTTGTACATGAGCTCCTACAATGAGCAGTTCTTC	CASSLYMSSYNEQFF
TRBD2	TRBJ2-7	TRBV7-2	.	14	TGTGCCAGCAGCCGACTAGCGGGATCCTACGAGCAGTACTTC	CASSRLAGSYEQYF
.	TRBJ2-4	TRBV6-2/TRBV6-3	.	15	TGTGCCAGCAGCTCGGGGCTGAGAGCCAGAAACACGCAGTACTTC	CASSSGLRARNTQYF
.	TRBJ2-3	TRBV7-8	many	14	TGTGCCAGCAGCCCCGGAGCTTACACAGATACGCAGTATTTT	CASSPGAYTDTQYF
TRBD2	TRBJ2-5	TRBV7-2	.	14	TGTGCGAGGAGCGGGGGCCTTGCCCAAGAGACCCAGTACTTC	CARSGGLAQETQYF
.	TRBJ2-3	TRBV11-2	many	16	TGTGCCAGCAGCTTAATAGGCGGGGGCGGACCAAATACGCAGTATTTT	CASSLIGGGGPNTQYF
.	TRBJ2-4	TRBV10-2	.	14	TGCGCCAGCAGGGGGGGGCGAGCCAAAGATACGCAGTACTTC	CASRGGRAKDTQYF
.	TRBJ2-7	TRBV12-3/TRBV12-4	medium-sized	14	TGTGCCAGCAGATTAGACGGGCGGCGTGGGGAGCAGTACTTC	CASRLDGRRGEQYF
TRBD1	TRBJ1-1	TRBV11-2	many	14	TGTGCCAGCAGCTTCGACAGGGTGAACACTGAAGCTTTCTTT	CASSFDRVNTEAFF
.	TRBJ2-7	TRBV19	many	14	TGTGCCAGTAGTTATACAGGGTCCAGCTACGAGCAGTACTTC	CASSYTGSSYEQYF
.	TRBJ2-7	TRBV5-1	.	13	TGCGCCAGCAGCTTCGGCCGCTCCTACGAGCAGTACTTC	CASSFGRSYEQYF
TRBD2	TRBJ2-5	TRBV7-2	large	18	TGTGCCAGCAGCTATGCAGGCCTGGCGGGGGGGCTCAAGGAGACCCAGTACTTC	CASSYAGLAGGLKETQYF
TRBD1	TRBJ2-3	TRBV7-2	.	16	TGTGCCAGCAGCTCCGGGTCAACAGGGGTCACAGGGACGCAGTTTTTT	CASSSGSTGVTGTQFF
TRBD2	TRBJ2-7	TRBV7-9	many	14	TGTGCCAGCAGCTTCGGACTAGCGGGAGCCGAGCAGTACTTC	CASSFGLAGAEQYF
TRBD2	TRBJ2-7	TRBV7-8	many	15	TGTGCCAGCAGCCCGGGACTAGCGGCAAACTACGAGCAGTACTTC	CASSPGLAANYEQYF
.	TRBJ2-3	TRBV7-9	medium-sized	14	TGTGCCAGCAGCTTGTACTTGGAGCCAGATACGCAGTATTTT	CASSLYLEPDTQYF
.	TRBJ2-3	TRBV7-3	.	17	TGTGCCAGCAGCGTGGGGCTGGGGCGCGGGGACGGAGAGACCCAGTATTTC	CASSVGLGRGDGETQYF
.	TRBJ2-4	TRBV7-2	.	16	TGTGCCAGCAGCTTTCGGGGGCGGCGAGCCAAAAACATGCAGTACTTC	CASSFRGRRAKNMQYF
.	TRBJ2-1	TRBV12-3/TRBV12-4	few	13	TGTGCCAGCAGACCTGGAGGGGGGAATGAGCAGTTCTTC	CASRPGGGNEQFF